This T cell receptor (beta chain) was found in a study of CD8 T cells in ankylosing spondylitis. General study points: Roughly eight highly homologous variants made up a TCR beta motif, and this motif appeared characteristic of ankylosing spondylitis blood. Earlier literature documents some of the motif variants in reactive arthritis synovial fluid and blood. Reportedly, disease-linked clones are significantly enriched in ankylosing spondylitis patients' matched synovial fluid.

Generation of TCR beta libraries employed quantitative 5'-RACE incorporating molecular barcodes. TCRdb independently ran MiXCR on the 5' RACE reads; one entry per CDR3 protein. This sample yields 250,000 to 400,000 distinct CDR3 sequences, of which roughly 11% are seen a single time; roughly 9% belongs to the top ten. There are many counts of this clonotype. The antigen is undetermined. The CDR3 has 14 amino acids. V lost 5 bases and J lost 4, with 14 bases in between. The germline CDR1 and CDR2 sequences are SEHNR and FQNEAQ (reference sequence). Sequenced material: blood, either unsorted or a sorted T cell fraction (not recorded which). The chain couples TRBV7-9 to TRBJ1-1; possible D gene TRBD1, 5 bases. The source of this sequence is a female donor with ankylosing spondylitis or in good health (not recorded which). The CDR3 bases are TGTGCCAGCAGCGGTGCGGGGGGGGTCACTGAAGCTTTCTTT. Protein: CASSGAGGVTEAFF.